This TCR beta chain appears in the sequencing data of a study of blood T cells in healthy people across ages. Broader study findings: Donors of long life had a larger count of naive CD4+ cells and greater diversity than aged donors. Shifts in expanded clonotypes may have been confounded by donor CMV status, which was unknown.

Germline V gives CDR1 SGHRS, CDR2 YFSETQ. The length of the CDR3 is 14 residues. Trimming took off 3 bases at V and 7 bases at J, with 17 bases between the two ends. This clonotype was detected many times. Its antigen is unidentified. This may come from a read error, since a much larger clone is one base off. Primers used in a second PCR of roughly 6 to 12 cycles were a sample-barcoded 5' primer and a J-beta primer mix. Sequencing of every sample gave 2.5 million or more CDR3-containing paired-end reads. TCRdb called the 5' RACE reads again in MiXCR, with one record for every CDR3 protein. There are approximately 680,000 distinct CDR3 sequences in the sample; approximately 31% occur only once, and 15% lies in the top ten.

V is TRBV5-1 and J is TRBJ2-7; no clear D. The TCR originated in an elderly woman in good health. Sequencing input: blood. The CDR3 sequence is CASSWGGSPQEQYF. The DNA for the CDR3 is TGCGCCAGCAGCTGGGGTGGCAGCCCCCAGGAGCAGTACTTC.